This T cell receptor beta chain was captured in a study of shared clonotypes between healthy human individuals. Libraries were prepared by immunoSEQ multiplex PCR; TCRdb keeps only in-frame clonotypes and omits some of them. The sample yields about 2 million clones, 85% to 95% seen once. J lost 5 bases, V lost 7 bases, and 15 bases had no gene match. This CDR3 is 16 amino acids long. Germline CDR1 SQVTM, CDR2 ANQGSEA. Regarding the study as a whole: In the sorted subsets, rarefaction showed sequencing was incomplete despite large depth.

A CD45RA-negative memory subset and a CD45RA+ naive subset were separated from the CD4+ cells. Concerning this clone: Its matching antigen is unknown.

The receptor comes from a man in his late teens or twenties in good health. The V gene is TRBV29-1, the J gene TRBJ2-4; 9 bases are a match to TRBD1. The sample consisted of naive CD4+ T cells sorted from blood. Subset here: CD45RA+ positively selected. CDR3 in amino acids: CSAIRIRGQGQNIQYF. DNA for the CDR3: TGCAGCGCTATACGGATTAGGGGACAGGGCCAAAACATTCAGTACTTC.